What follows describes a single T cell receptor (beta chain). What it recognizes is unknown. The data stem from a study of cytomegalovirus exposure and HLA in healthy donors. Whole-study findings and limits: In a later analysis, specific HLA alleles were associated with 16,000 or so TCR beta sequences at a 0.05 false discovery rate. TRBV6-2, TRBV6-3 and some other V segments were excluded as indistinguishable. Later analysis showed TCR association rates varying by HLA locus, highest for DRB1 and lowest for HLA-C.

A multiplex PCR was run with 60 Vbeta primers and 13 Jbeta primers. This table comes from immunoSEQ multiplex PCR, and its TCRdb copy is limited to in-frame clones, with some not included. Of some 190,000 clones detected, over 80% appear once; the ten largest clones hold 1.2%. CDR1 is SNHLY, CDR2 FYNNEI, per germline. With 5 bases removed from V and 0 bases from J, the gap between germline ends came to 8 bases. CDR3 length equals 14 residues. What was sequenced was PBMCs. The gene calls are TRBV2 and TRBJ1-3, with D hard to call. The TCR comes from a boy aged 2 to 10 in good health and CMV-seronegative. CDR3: CASSIGSSGNTIYF. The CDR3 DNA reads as TGTGCCAGCAGTATCGGGTCCTCTGGAAACACCATATATTTT.